The 20 T cell receptor beta chains in this list originate from one sample, sequenced in a study of CD8 T cells in Susac syndrome (dated by TCRdb to between 2018 and 2021). The library was prepared using the immunoSEQ multiplex PCR assay. RNA was extracted using the RNeasy kit, and roughly 0.5 to 1 ug of the RNA was reverse transcribed with random hexamers. TCRdb itself trimmed the public reads at Q25 with fastp, ran MiXCR and retained productive beta chains. Every CDR3 protein is listed once, alongside the most common genes and DNA of its rows. The sample profile shows 160,000 or so distinct CDR3 sequences; 92% of them were found once. Clones ranked in the top ten supply 0.065% to 0.085% of the sample. What was sequenced was CD4+ T cells from PBMCs. The receptors here all came from a human donor in good health.

The V gene is TRBV29-1, the J gene TRBJ2-1; TRBD2 is a possible D gene (5 bases). Trimming stripped 8 bases from V and 10 bases from J, with 18 bases between. Per germline, CDR1 SQVTM and CDR2 ANQGSEA. CDR3 length equals 12 residues. CDR3 residues: CSTWVPGGEQFF. The CDR3 DNA is TGCAGCACTTGGGTCCCCGGAGGAGAGCAGTTCTTC.

The chain is built from TRBV4-2 and TRBJ1-5, with D tentatively TRBD1 (6 bases). Germline V gene data show CDR1 as LGHNA and CDR2 as YNFKEQ. This CDR3 comprises 15 residues. V was shortened by 1 base and J by 1 base, with 8 bases between the two germline ends. The chain's CDR3 is CASSQAGESNQPQHF. The CDR3 coding sequence is TGTGCCAGCAGCCAAGCAGGGGAGAGCAATCAGCCCCAGCATTTT.

The chain joins TRBV5-6 to TRBJ1-6; D perhaps matches TRBD1 (5 bases). Looked up from germline, CDR1 is SGHDT and CDR2 is YYEEEE. The CDR3 is 13 amino acids. The V end lost 7 bases, the J end lost 6 bases, and 11 bases lay between the germline ends. CDR3 residues: CASARGVNSPLHF. As DNA, the CDR3 is TGTGCCAGCGCGAGAGGGGTTAATTCACCCCTCCACTTT.

This rearrangement joins TRBV7-2 to TRBJ1-6, with D possibly matching TRBD1 (6 bases). CDR1 and CDR2 (germline): SGHTA, FQGNSA. V lost 3 bases, J lost 5 bases, and 8 bases lay in between. The CDR3 consists of 14 residues. This chain's CDR3 is CASSFGGNNSPLHF. CDR3 nucleotides: TGTGCCAGCAGCTTCGGGGGCAATAATTCACCCCTCCACTTT.

This sequence joins TRBV7-8 and TRBJ1-5, with D unresolved. The CDR3 length is 15 residues. V was cut by 1 base and J by 6 bases, with 13 bases left in between. Germline assignment: CDR1 SGHVS and CDR2 FQNEAQ. The CDR3 sequence is CASSLGAGVPQPQHF. The CDR3, as DNA: TGTGCCAGCAGCTTAGGAGCTGGGGTCCCTCAGCCCCAGCATTTT.

A single count supports this clonotype. The chain links TRBV5-1 to TRBJ2-5, with 10 bases aligning to TRBD2. The CDR3 runs 16 residues. Germline assignment: CDR1 SGHRS and CDR2 YFSETQ. V trimming: 0 bases; J trimming: 1 base; junction bases outside the gene matches: 3. CDR3 in DNA: TGCGCCAGCAGCTTGGGGGCTAGCGGGGGCCAAGAGACCCAGTACTTC. It specifies CASSLGASGGQETQYF.

The J gene is TRBJ2-5, the V gene TRBV5-6; D is uncertain. CDR3 length: 12 amino acids. V dropped 0 bases and J dropped 6 bases, with 6 bases sitting between them. Germline CDR1 is SGHDT and CDR2 is YYEEEE. The CDR3 bases are TGTGCCAGCAGCTTGGAATGGCAGACCCAGTACTTC. The encoded protein is CASSLEWQTQYF.

This chain uses TRBV3-1 with TRBJ1-3, with no clear D. V lost 1 base and J 3 bases, leaving 4 bases between the germline ends. Germline V gene lookup returns CDR1 LGHDT and CDR2 YNNKEL (reference sequence). The CDR3 consists of 13 residues. The CDR3 spells CASSQVFGNTIYF. Written as DNA, the CDR3 is TGTGCCAGCAGCCAAGTCTTTGGAAACACCATATATTTT.

This chain joins TRBV19 and TRBJ1-1, with 8 bases lining up with TRBD1. J gave up 1 base and V 7 bases, and 5 bases lay outside the gene matches. The CDR3 sequence is 14 residues long. Germline CDR1 and CDR2: LNHDA and SQIVND (reference sequence). The CDR3 bases are TGTGCCAGTACCACCGGACAGGGGAACACTGAAGCTTTCTTT. It yields the protein CASTTGQGNTEAFF.

The CDR3 DNA reads TGTGCCAGCACCGACAGAAATAGCAATCAGCCCCAGCATTTT. Translating gives CASTDRNSNQPQHF. The chain has TRBV12-3 or TRBV12-4 and TRBJ1-5; possibly TRBD1 for D (5 bases). The CDR3 loop spans 14 amino acids. V shed 7 bases and J shed 0 bases, with 10 bases lying between them.

The chain links TRBV7-9 to TRBJ2-7; D is undetermined. The CDR3 is 13 amino acids. Germline values: CDR1 SEHNR, CDR2 FQNEAQ (reference sequence). V was trimmed by 5 bases and J by 0 bases, leaving 8 bases between them. CDR3 protein: CASSPEFSYEQYF. The CDR3 DNA reads TGTGCCAGCAGCCCTGAGTTCTCCTACGAGCAGTACTTC.

The chain has TRBV29-1 and TRBJ2-2; TRBD1 agrees at 10 bases. In germline, CDR1 is SQVTM, CDR2 ANQGSEA. The CDR3 runs 13 residues. With 7 bases clipped from V and 6 bases from J, the junction kept 5 bases outside the gene matches. This CDR3 is CSGGTGVPGELFF. The CDR3 DNA follows: TGCAGCGGGGGGACAGGGGTCCCCGGGGAGCTGTTTTTT.

The chain recombines TRBV20-1 with TRBJ1-5; unclear D gene. V lost 0 bases, J lost 5 bases, and 17 bases lay in between. Germline loops: CDR1 DFQATT, CDR2 SNEGSKA (reference sequence). CDR3 length: 16 amino acids. The CDR3 loop is CSARDRALNAHQPQHF. CDR3 nucleotides: TGCAGTGCTAGAGACCGGGCCCTGAATGCGCATCAGCCCCAGCATTTT.

The chain uses TRBV2 and TRBJ1-1; D ambiguous. The germline CDR1 and CDR2 sequences are SNHLY and FYNNEI. The germline V and J ends were trimmed by 5 bases and 1 base, with 11 bases remaining between them. This CDR3 is built from 14 residues. The CDR3 loop reads CASSSSEANTEAFF. DNA of the CDR3: TGTGCCAGCAGTTCCTCAGAGGCGAACACTGAAGCTTTCTTT.

The V and J genes are TRBV20-1 and TRBJ1-2, with D uncertain. V gave up 5 bases and J gave up 2 bases, with 15 bases separating them. Germline V gene data show CDR1 as DFQATT and CDR2 as SNEGSKA (reference sequence). This CDR3 is 14 amino acids long. CDR3 protein: CSAVLPAENYGYTF. In DNA, the CDR3 is TGCAGTGCTGTACTACCGGCCGAAAACTATGGCTACACCTTC.

V and J are TRBV7-7 and TRBJ2-2; 13 bases match TRBD2. The CDR3 is made up of 16 amino acids. V lost 5 bases to trimming and J lost 10 bases; unmatched junction nucleotides: 10. Germline V gene lookup returns CDR1 SSHAT and CDR2 FNYEAQ (reference sequence). In DNA, the CDR3 is TGTGCCAGCAGCGAAAGGACTAGCGGGGGATCCGCGGAGCTGTTTTTT. Translated, it gives CASSERTSGGSAELFF.

The CDR3 reads CASSPRDVGYTF. The DNA of the CDR3 is TGTGCCAGCAGCCCCCGGGATGTTGGCTACACCTTC. V gene TRBV6-6 combines with J gene TRBJ1-2; D gene ambiguous. Germline V gene data show CDR1 as MNHNY and CDR2 as SVGAGI (reference sequence). The CDR3 totals 12 residues. V shed 6 bases and J shed 7 bases, with 12 bases lying between them.

J is TRBJ2-7 and V is TRBV9; 11 nucleotides line up with TRBD2. V lost 0 bases, J lost 2 bases, and 1 base stayed unmatched. The CDR3 is 15 residues long. In germline, CDR1 is SGDLS, CDR2 YYNGEE. CDR3 DNA: TGTGCCAGCAGCGTAGGACTAGCGGGACCCTACGAGCAGTACTTC. Amino acid sequence: CASSVGLAGPYEQYF.

V gene TRBV6-6 combines with J gene TRBJ2-7; possible D gene TRBD1, 5 bases. Trimming removed 4 bases from V and 2 bases from J, with 9 bases in between. CDR1 and CDR2 (germline): MNHNY, SVGAGI (reference sequence). This CDR3 contains 13 residues. The CDR3 DNA is TGTGCCAGCAGTTCGACAGCTGCCTACGAGCAGTACTTC. It codes for CASSSTAAYEQYF.

V is TRBV7-2 and J is TRBJ2-5, with 7 nucleotides matching TRBD2. CDR1 is SGHTA and CDR2 is FQGNSA in the germline V gene. With V trimmed by 3 bases and J by 4 bases, 17 bases remained unmatched. The CDR3 spans 18 residues. CDR3 in amino acids: CASSLRSARSGRRETQYF. CDR3 DNA sequence: TGTGCCAGCAGCTTGAGAAGTGCGCGATCCGGGAGGAGAGAGACCCAGTACTTC.